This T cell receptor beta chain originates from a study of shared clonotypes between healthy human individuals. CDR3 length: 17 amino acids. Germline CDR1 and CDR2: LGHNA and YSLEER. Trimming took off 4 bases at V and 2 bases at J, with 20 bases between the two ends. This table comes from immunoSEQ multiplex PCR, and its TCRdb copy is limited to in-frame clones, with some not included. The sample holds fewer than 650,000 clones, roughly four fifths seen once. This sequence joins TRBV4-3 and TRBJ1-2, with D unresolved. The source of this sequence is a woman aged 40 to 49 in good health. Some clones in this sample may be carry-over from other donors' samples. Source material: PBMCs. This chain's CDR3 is CASSLALRRPLNYGYTF. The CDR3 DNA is TGCGCCAGCAGCCTAGCCCTCCGCAGGCCGCTAAACTATGGCTACACCTTC.